This T cell receptor beta chain was sequenced in a study of T cell responses to AZD1222 COVID-19 vaccine. The study, taken as a whole, reports: The study sampled repertoires only after the peak T cell response. At study baseline, merely six AZD1222 recipients were seropositive. The donors showed a predominance of white British ancestry and of females, with possible underestimation of clonal diversity. The study reported that nearly half of spike-specific TCRs target unmutated variant regions.

Measured with immunoSEQ multiplex PCR; TCRdb has only the in-frame clones, and not every one. The data hold over 85,000 clones, with roughly 89% observed a single time. CDR1 is SGDLS, CDR2 YYNGEE, per germline. V was clipped by 3 bases and J by 6 bases, with 15 bases between them. This CDR3 spans 14 amino acids. For this clone: Its specificity is not known.

The receptor comes from an adult who received the AZD1222 COVID-19 vaccine. The sequencing used peripheral blood, collected 28 days after the second AZD1222 dose. This sequence joins TRBV9 and TRBJ1-2, with D perhaps TRBD1 (5 bases). The CDR3 nucleotides read TGTGCCAGCAGCGCCAGGGACGGGAGGGATGGCTACACCTTC. It codes for CASSARDGRDGYTF.